A selection of T cell receptor beta chains follows, all from one sample in a study of somatic mutations in cytotoxic T cells in rheumatoid arthritis. TCRdb's table, derived via immunoSEQ multiplex PCR, lists solely in-frame clones and lacks some. The sample includes about 11,000 clones, about 68% of them seen just once. Sequencing input: CD8+ T cells sorted from blood. These receptors were collected from a man between 65 and 80 years old in good health. Each CDR3 is given with its conserved first and last residue. The order of the fields is D gene, clone size, V gene, J gene, CDR3 DNA, CDR3 protein. A D gene is named only where the DNA matches it firmly. Size is stated for part of the rows, as once, few or many counts, or as a class when the clone is expanded.

>.|once|TRBV4-3|TRBJ1-1
TGCGCCAGCAGCCAGGGGACAAGGAACACTGAAGCTTTCTTT
CASSQGTRNTEAFF
>.|few|TRBV30|TRBJ1-1
TGTGCCTGGAGTGTCATGGGGAACACTGAAGCTTTCTTT
CAWSVMGNTEAFF
>.|.|TRBV19|TRBJ2-3
TGTGCCAGTAGTATGGGGGGCACAGATACGCAGTATTTT
CASSMGGTDTQYF
>TRBD2|.|TRBV19|TRBJ2-5
TGTGCCAGCTCTTTTGCGGGGGGGTTCCAAGAGACCCAGTACTTC
CASSFAGGFQETQYF
>TRBD2|.|TRBV18|TRBJ2-1
TGTGCCAGCTCACCTCCAGCGGGGGGGGTATACAATGAGCAGTTCTTC
CASSPPAGGVYNEQFF
>.|.|TRBV19|TRBJ1-3
TGTGCCAGTAGTGCTATCGGGACAAACTCTGGAAACACCATATATTTT
CASSAIGTNSGNTIYF
>.|.|TRBV28|TRBJ1-5
TGTGCCAGCAGTCCTCCGGAGGGGGGGAAACAGCCCCAGCATTTT
CASSPPEGGKQPQHF
>.|.|TRBV27|TRBJ1-5
TGTGCCAGCAGCGGCAGTTTCCCTCCTTCCAATCAGCCCCAGCATTTT
CASSGSFPPSNQPQHF
>.|.|TRBV9|TRBJ1-1
TGTGCCAGCAGCGTAGGTGGGGCAGACTACACTGAAGCTTTCTTT
CASSVGGADYTEAFF
>TRBD2|.|TRBV6-4|TRBJ2-3
TGTGCCAGCAGCCTTAGCGGGGGGTACACAGATACGCAGTATTTT
CASSLSGGYTDTQYF
>.|.|TRBV5-6|TRBJ1-2
TGTGCCTCGTTCCCCCGACGCCTGGACTATGGCTACACCTTC
CASFPRRLDYGYTF
>TRBD1|.|TRBV10-3|TRBJ2-7
TGTGCCATCAGTGAGGGGTCAGGGGGCGTCAAGTACGAGCAGTACTTC
CAISEGSGGVKYEQYF
>.|.|TRBV2|TRBJ1-1
TGTGCCAGCAGTGAAGCCCGAGGGGTGGGAACTGAAGCTTTCTTT
CASSEARGVGTEAFF
>.|.|TRBV6-6|TRBJ1-1
TGTGCCAGCAGTCCGTGGGGACGGTCGAACACTGAAGCTTTCTTT
CASSPWGRSNTEAFF
>TRBD1|.|TRBV7-9|TRBJ1-4
TGTGCCAGCAGCTTAGATCTACAGGGGGCTGCTAATGAAAAACTGTTTTTT
CASSLDLQGAANEKLFF
>.|.|TRBV4-1|TRBJ2-5
TGCGCCAGCAGCTTAGGAGGCGGAGAGACCCAGTACTTC
CASSLGGGETQYF
>.|.|TRBV2|TRBJ1-1
TGTGCCAACAGCCAGGGCACTGAAGCTTTCTTT
CANSQGTEAFF
>TRBD1|.|TRBV28|TRBJ1-2
TGTGCCAGCTTGACAGGGGTCTATGGCTACACCTTC
CASLTGVYGYTF
>.|.|TRBV6-1|TRBJ2-7
TGTGCCAGCAGTGAAACGGCAGGGGAGAGCTACGAGCAGTACTTC
CASSETAGESYEQYF
>TRBD1|.|TRBV5-8|TRBJ1-5
TGTGCCAGCAGCTTGGCGACAGGGGCCCTCAATCAGCCCCAGCATTTT
CASSLATGALNQPQHF
>.|.|TRBV27|TRBJ2-1
TGTGCCAGCAGTTTATCGGCGGGACTCACCTACAATGAGCAGTTCTTC
CASSLSAGLTYNEQFF
>.|.|TRBV13|TRBJ2-7
TGTGCCAGCAGCCCCCCAGGGGAGGGCGAGCAGTACTTC
CASSPPGEGEQYF
>.|.|TRBV7-8|TRBJ1-2
TGTGCCAGCAGCCCAACCCCTCGTGCGGGCTATGGCTACACCTTC
CASSPTPRAGYGYTF
>TRBD1|.|TRBV5-6|TRBJ1-3
TGTGCCAGCAGCGGGGGACAGGAGGGTGGAAACACCATATATTTT
CASSGGQEGGNTIYF
>.|.|TRBV18|TRBJ1-4
TGTGCCAGCTCACCCTCCGCGGCCCCGTCTAGTGAAAAACTGTTTTTT
CASSPSAAPSSEKLFF
>.|.|TRBV7-9|TRBJ2-3
TGTGCCAGCAGCTTAGCGCGTGGGGGTGCAGATACGCAGTATTTT
CASSLARGGADTQYF
>.|few|TRBV7-9|TRBJ1-5
TGTGCCAGCAGCTTAGGGGGTCGCAATCAGCCCCAGCATTTT
CASSLGGRNQPQHF
>TRBD1|.|TRBV27|TRBJ2-7
TGTGCCAGCAGTTTAGGTCAGGGGGCTTACGAGCAGTACTTC
CASSLGQGAYEQYF
>TRBD2|.|TRBV9|TRBJ2-1
TGTGCCAGCAGCTTAGGGACTAGCGGGAGTAATGAGCAGTTCTTC
CASSLGTSGSNEQFF
>.|.|TRBV9|TRBJ2-1
TGTGCCAGCAGCGCAGGGGTTGATGAGCAGTTCTTC
CASSAGVDEQFF
>.|medium-sized|TRBV7-3|TRBJ1-1
TGTGCCAGCAGCAAGGACAGCGGGACGAACACTGAAGCTTTCTTT
CASSKDSGTNTEAFF
>.|.|TRBV7-2|TRBJ2-5
TGTGCCAGCAGCTTGTACAGGGCGGTAGCCGAGACCCAGTACTTC
CASSLYRAVAETQYF
>.|.|TRBV9|TRBJ2-2
TGTGCCAGCAGCGTAGCGGTCGGGGAGCTGTTTTTT
CASSVAVGELFF
>.|.|TRBV7-3|TRBJ2-3
TGTGCCAGCAGCTTAATTCTAGCGGATACGCAGTATTTT
CASSLILADTQYF
>.|.|TRBV2|TRBJ1-1
TGTGCCAGCAGTGGGGACAACGAAGCTTTCTTT
CASSGDNEAFF
>TRBD1|.|TRBV2|TRBJ1-1
TGTGCCAGCAGTGTAAGGGGGCCGAACACTGAAGCTTTCTTT
CASSVRGPNTEAFF
>.|medium-sized|TRBV19|TRBJ2-7
TGTGCCAGTAGTATAGGTGCGGCAGAGCAGTACTTC
CASSIGAAEQYF
>TRBD2|.|TRBV9|TRBJ2-1
TGTGCCAGCAGCGTGGGGGGGACCTCCTACAATGAGCAGTTCTTC
CASSVGGTSYNEQFF
>.|.|TRBV5-6|TRBJ2-1
TGTGCCAGCAGCCCTTGGAAGACAGTCAATGAGCAGTTCTTC
CASSPWKTVNEQFF
>TRBD2|.|TRBV13|TRBJ2-7
TGTGCCAGCACCCAGGGCGGGGGGGCCTCCTACGAGCAGTACTTC
CASTQGGGASYEQYF
>.|.|TRBV6-5|TRBJ1-6
TGTGCCAGCAGTTTACAGAGCTCCTATAATTCACCCCTCCACTTT
CASSLQSSYNSPLHF
>TRBD1|.|TRBV7-2|TRBJ2-7
TGTGCCAGCAGCTCCCGGGACAGGGGTTTTTACGAGCAGTACTTC
CASSSRDRGFYEQYF
>.|.|TRBV7-6|TRBJ1-3
TGTGCCAGCAGTTCGACCGGGCCGAACACCATATATTTT
CASSSTGPNTIYF
>.|.|TRBV11-2|TRBJ2-7
TGTGCCAGCAGCTTAGCAAGTATCGGGCCATCCTACGAGCAGTACTTC
CASSLASIGPSYEQYF
>.|.|TRBV13|TRBJ2-3
TGTGCCAGCAGCTTCGAGAGATCGGATACGCAGTATTTT
CASSFERSDTQYF
>.|.|TRBV27|TRBJ2-1
TGTGCCAGCAGTGTGAACAGGGTATCTTTCAATGAGCAGTTCTTC
CASSVNRVSFNEQFF
>.|.|TRBV5-6|TRBJ2-7
TGTGCCAGCAGCTTGGGTGGGGACTCCTACGAGCAGTACTTC
CASSLGGDSYEQYF
>TRBD1|.|TRBV6-5|TRBJ1-1
TGTGCCAGCAGTTACGGGGACAGGGGTAACACTGAAGCTTTCTTT
CASSYGDRGNTEAFF
>.|.|TRBV9|TRBJ2-2
TGTGCCAGCAGCTCCACAGGGTCGGGCACCGGGGAGCTGTTTTTT
CASSSTGSGTGELFF
>.|once|TRBV5-1|TRBJ2-1
TGCGCCAGCAGCTTGGCTGAGGGGCGGGATGAGCAGTTCTTC
CASSLAEGRDEQFF
>TRBD2|.|TRBV11-3|TRBJ2-1
TGTGCCAGCAGCCAGCGGGAGGGCTCCTACAATGAGCAGTTCTTC
CASSQREGSYNEQFF
>.|.|TRBV7-9|TRBJ1-4
TGTGCCAGCAGCTTAGGTGGTCAAAAACTGTTTTTT
CASSLGGQKLFF
>.|.|TRBV27|TRBJ2-7
TGTGCCAGCAGTTGGGGATTGTCCTACGAGCAGTACTTC
CASSWGLSYEQYF
>.|.|TRBV21-1|TRBJ1-1
TGTGCCAGCCCCCCCCCACAGGAGGGGGCCACTGAAGCTTTCTTT
CASPPPQEGATEAFF
>.|once|TRBV5-1|TRBJ2-6
TGCGCCAGCAGCGCCGGGCGGGACGCTGGGGCCAACGTCCTGACTTTC
CASSAGRDAGANVLTF